This T cell receptor beta chain is from a study of blood T cells in healthy people across ages. Through a sample-barcoded 5' primer and a J-beta primer mix, a second PCR was run for roughly 6 to 11 cycles. TCRdb used MiXCR to reprocess the 5' RACE reads, holding one entry per CDR3 protein. The sample consists of hundreds of thousands of distinct CDR3 sequences, under 55% of them appearing once. The receptor was derived from a man aged 80 or over in good health. The sample comprised blood.

CDR3 region: CASRVAGSHYNEQFF. CDR3 nucleotide sequence: TGTGCCAGCAGGGTAGCGGGGAGCCATTACAATGAGCAGTTCTTC. V gene TRBV7-3 combines with J gene TRBJ2-1, with 8 nucleotides matching TRBD2. With V trimmed by 6 bases and J by 4 bases, 8 bases remained unmatched. The CDR3 consists of 15 residues. CDR1 and CDR2 from the germline V gene are SGHTA and FQGTGA. Looking up the rest from reference TRBV7-3 and TRBJ2-1 gives the full variable domain: GAGVSQTPSNKVTEKGKYVELRCDPISGHTALYWYRQSLGQGPEFLIYFQGTGAADDSGLPNDRFFAVRPEGSVSTLKIQRTERGDSAVYLCASRVAGSHYNEQFFGPGTRLTVL.